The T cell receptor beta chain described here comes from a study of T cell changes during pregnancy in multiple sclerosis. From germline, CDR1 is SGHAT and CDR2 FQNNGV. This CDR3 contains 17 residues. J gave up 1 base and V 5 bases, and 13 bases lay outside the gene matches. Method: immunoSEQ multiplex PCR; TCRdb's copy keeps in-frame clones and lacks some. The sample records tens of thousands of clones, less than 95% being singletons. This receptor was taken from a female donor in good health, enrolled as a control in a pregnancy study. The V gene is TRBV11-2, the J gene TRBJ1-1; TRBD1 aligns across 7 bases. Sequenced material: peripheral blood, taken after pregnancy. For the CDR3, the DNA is TGTGCCAGCAGCCCCAAGCCCTTTCGACAGGGGAACACTGAAGCTTTCTTT. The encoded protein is CASSPKPFRQGNTEAFF.